The sequence of this TCR beta chain was determined in a study of blood T cell repertoires in COVID-19. The protocol was immunoSEQ multiplex PCR, while the TCRdb copy is restricted to in-frame clones and leaves out a portion. The data contain fewer than 350,000 clones, around 86% of them singletons. The germline CDR1 and CDR2 sequences are MDHEN and SYDVKM. V dropped 3 bases and J dropped 2; count of bases not matched to a gene: 22. The CDR3 spans 21 residues. Sequenced: PBMCs or T cells enriched from blood (not recorded which). This sequence originates from a woman aged 40-49 years with acute COVID-19. The rearrangement links TRBV28 to TRBJ1-5; 7 bases map to TRBD1. For the CDR3, the DNA is TGTGCCAGCAGTTTCCTCTTGATTACGACAGGGTTGGAGAATGGCAATCAGCCCCAGCATTTT. Translation: CASSFLLITTGLENGNQPQHF.